The 19 T cell receptor beta chains below all came from one sample that was sequenced in a study of T cells expressing NK-cell markers. TCRdb reprocessed the 5' RACE reads, with one entry per CDR3 protein and no DNA. The sample table sets out a few hundred thousand distinct CDR3 sequences. The material sequenced was blood T cells: a sorted CD56 or NKG2C T cell subset, CD4+ or CD8+ T cells, or bulk PBMC T cells (not recorded which). These receptors originate from a man aged 18-75 years in good health.

This chain's CDR3 is CSALARALGNTIYF. The chain recombines TRBV20-1 with TRBJ1-3. Germline V gene lookup returns CDR1 DFQATT and CDR2 SNEGSKA (reference sequence). This CDR3 has 14 amino acids.

This chain's CDR3 is CASSLVFRGLSEQYF. This rearrangement joins TRBV7-8 to TRBJ2-7; TCRdb picks TRBD1, but there is no DNA to check that call. This CDR3 has 15 residues. The germline V gene has CDR1 SGHVS and CDR2 FQNEAQ.

The rearrangement uses TRBV28 and TRBJ2-5; the D call of TRBD1 rests on TCRdb alone, since no DNA is present to check it. The CDR3 totals 15 residues. Germline lookup yields CDR1 MDHEN and CDR2 SYDVKM. CDR3 loop: CASSFQGRVQETQYF.

The V call is TRBV12-3 or TRBV12-4, the J call TRBJ1-4. The CDR3 contains 16 residues. CDR3 sequence: CASSLEGGIKGEKLFF.

The chain joins TRBV5-1 to TRBJ2-1; TCRdb calls TRBD2, which cannot be checked without DNA. Looked up from germline, CDR1 is SGHRS and CDR2 is YFSETQ. This CDR3 is 14 amino acids long. CDR3 sequence reads: CASSRRTADNEQFF.

The chain joins TRBV14 to TRBJ1-6. This CDR3 has 15 residues. Germline V gives CDR1 SGHDN, CDR2 FVKESK. This CDR3 reads CASSQDYAARSPLHF.

The gene calls are TRBV2 and TRBJ1-6. From germline, CDR1 is SNHLY and CDR2 FYNNEI. This CDR3 is built from 17 residues. The CDR3 here is CASSVPSGGSYNSPLHF.

V gene TRBV6-5 combines with J gene TRBJ2-6; absent DNA, TCRdb's TRBD2 call cannot be checked. Germline-derived CDR1 and CDR2 are MNHEY and SVGAGI. CDR3 length: 16 residues. The CDR3 loop reads CASSSTGTSGDYVLTF.

The CDR3: CASSLRGDLTDTQYF. The gene calls are TRBV28 and TRBJ2-3; checking the TCRdb D call of TRBD1 is not possible without DNA. The CDR3 consists of 15 residues. CDR1 and CDR2 from the germline V gene are MDHEN and SYDVKM.

The J gene is TRBJ1-6, the V gene TRBV7-6; checking the TCRdb D call of TRBD1 is not possible without DNA. From germline, CDR1 is SGHVS and CDR2 FNYEAQ. This CDR3 has 15 residues. The CDR3 sequence is CASSLEGAVNSPLHF. Filled out from reference TRBV7-6 and TRBJ1-6, the complete variable domain reads GAGVSQSPRYKVTKRGQDVALRCDPISGHVSLYWYRQALGQGPEFLTYFNYEAQQDKSGLPNDRFSAERPEGSISTLTIQRTEQRDSAMYRCASSLEGAVNSPLHFGNGTRLTVT.

The chain joins TRBV2 to TRBJ2-5. The germline CDR1 and CDR2 sequences are SNHLY and FYNNEI. CDR3 size: 13 residues. The CDR3 reads CASSENQIETQYF. Based on the CDR3 plus reference TRBV2 and TRBJ2-5, the full variable domain is EPEVTQTPSHQVTQMGQEVILRCVPISNHLYFYWYRQILGQKVEFLVSFYNNEISEKSEIFDDQFSVERPDGSNFTLKIRSTKLEDSAMYFCASSENQIETQYFGPGTRLLVL.

The chain employs TRBV7-8 and TRBJ2-1; TCRdb proposes TRBD1, but this gene call is untestable without DNA. The germline CDR1 and CDR2 sequences are SGHVS and FQNEAQ. The CDR3 has 16 amino acids. CDR3: CASSLSGTGPYNEQFF. The variable domain in full, completed from reference TRBV7-8 and TRBJ2-1, reads GAGVSQSPRYKVAKRGQDVALRCDPISGHVSLFWYQQALGQGPEFLTYFQNEAQLDKSGLPSDRFFAERPEGSVSTLKIQRTQQEDSAVYLCASSLSGTGPYNEQFFGPGTRLTVL.

V usage is TRBV5-1 and J usage is TRBJ2-1; TCRdb proposes TRBD2, but this gene call is untestable without DNA. Germline V lookup: CDR1 SGHRS, CDR2 YFSETQ. This CDR3 has 16 residues. The CDR3 loop is CASSSAGGGAYNEQFF.

This rearrangement joins TRBV7-8 to TRBJ2-3; without DNA, the TCRdb call of TRBD1 cannot be checked. Germline CDR1 reads SGHVS; CDR2 reads FQNEAQ. This CDR3 spans 18 amino acids. CDR3 region: CASSLARRGAGSRYTQYF.

V gene TRBV12-3 or TRBV12-4 combines with J gene TRBJ2-3; lacking DNA, the TRBD2 call made by TCRdb goes unchecked. The CDR3 totals 14 residues. The CDR3 reads CASNRDRPADTQYF.

The rearrangement links TRBV2 to TRBJ1-1. This CDR3 is built from 12 residues. Germline assignment: CDR1 SNHLY and CDR2 FYNNEI. CDR3 region: CAASLQNTEAFF.

The J gene is TRBJ2-6, the V gene TRBV7-3. Germline CDR1 SGHTA, CDR2 FQGTGA. CDR3 size: 14 residues. CDR3 loop: CASSPTPGANVLTF.

The chain has TRBV29-1 and TRBJ1-4; the D call from TCRdb, TRBD1, cannot be confirmed without DNA. CDR1 and CDR2 from the germline V gene are SQVTM and ANQGSEA. This CDR3 contains 15 residues. The CDR3 reads CSVVQFRGRGEKLFF.

CDR3 amino acids: CSARDSQVQETQYF. The chain links TRBV20-1 to TRBJ2-5. This CDR3 is built from 14 residues. Germline CDR1 DFQATT, CDR2 SNEGSKA (reference sequence).